Shown below are 25 T cell receptor beta chains from a single sample sequenced in a study of cytomegalovirus exposure and HLA in healthy donors (dated by TCRdb to about 2017). The protocol used for the library was the immunoSEQ multiplex PCR assay. TCRdb re-hosts the immuneACCESS table, in-frame sequences only. Its copies lack some clones; in the studies checked, an unresolved V gene accounts for under half of them, and the cause for the rest is not known. A total of some 170,000 clones appear in this sample, 86% of them only once. 4.5% to 7% of the sample is in the top ten clones. Material for sequencing was PBMCs. The source is a woman between 25 and 40 years old in good health and CMV-seronegative.

The rearrangement uses TRBV10-3 and TRBJ1-1, with a weak D call TRBD1 (6 bases). This CDR3 spans 14 amino acids. V was trimmed by 5 bases and J by 3 bases, leaving 13 bases between them. Germline CDR1 reads ENHRY; CDR2 reads SYGVKD. CDR3 nucleotides: TGTGCCATCAGTCGAACAGGGCAGGACACTGAAGCTTTCTTT. It is translated as CAISRTGQDTEAFF.

V is TRBV5-8 and J is TRBJ2-5; 11 nucleotides match TRBD2. This CDR3 region has 16 residues. From germline, CDR1 is SGHTS and CDR2 YDEGEE. Trimming removed 8 bases from V and 0 bases from J; junction bases left unmatched: 9. The CDR3 loop reads CARLAGVGRNQETQYF. The CDR3 nucleotides read TGTGCCAGACTAGCGGGAGTCGGAAGGAACCAAGAGACCCAGTACTTC.

CDR3 nucleotides: TGTGCCAGCAGTTCCGACAGAAGCTATGGCTACACCTTC. Its translation is CASSSDRSYGYTF. The V gene is TRBV6-5, the J gene TRBJ1-2, with D possibly TRBD1 on 5 matching bases. This CDR3 contains 13 residues. Germline V lookup: CDR1 MNHEY, CDR2 SVGAGI. Trimming took 4 bases from V and 4 from J, leaving 10 bases between them.

The V call is TRBV27, the J call TRBJ1-2; TRBD1 aligns across 7 bases. The V and J ends lost 8 bases and 2 bases, in that order; junction bases with no gene match: 2. Germline V gene sequence: CDR1 MNHEY, CDR2 SMNVEV (reference sequence). The CDR3 extends over 12 amino acids. Here the CDR3 DNA reads TGTGCCAGCGTGGACAGGAACTATGGCTACACCTTC. Its translation is CASVDRNYGYTF.

The V and J genes are TRBV5-4 and TRBJ1-1; D not certain. Germline lookup yields CDR1 SGHNT and CDR2 YYREEE (reference sequence). The CDR3 has 15 residues. The germline V and J ends were trimmed by 3 bases and 0 bases, with 12 bases remaining between them. CDR3 coding DNA: TGTGCCAGCAGCTCGAGTGTGATTATGAACACTGAAGCTTTCTTT. Encoded protein: CASSSSVIMNTEAFF.

The chain uses TRBV6-1 and TRBJ2-3; D might be TRBD1 or TRBD2, each matching 5 bases. Germline V gives CDR1 MNHNS, CDR2 SASEGT. The CDR3 runs 13 residues. Trimming removed 6 bases at V and 6 bases at J, with 13 bases between. For the CDR3, the DNA is TGTGCCAGCAGGGACGGGGACCACGATACGCAGTATTTT. It codes for CASRDGDHDTQYF.

The chain has TRBV19 and TRBJ1-1; D remains unclear. In germline, CDR1 is LNHDA, CDR2 SQIVND (reference sequence). V was trimmed by 0 bases and J by 5 bases, leaving 7 bases between them. There are 13 residues in the CDR3. CDR3 DNA sequence: TGTGCCAGTAGTATAGATCGAAAGACTGAAGCTTTCTTT. Its translation is CASSIDRKTEAFF.

The V gene is TRBV2, the J gene TRBJ2-5; D might be TRBD1 or TRBD2, each matching 6 bases. Germline CDR1 is SNHLY and CDR2 is FYNNEI. The CDR3 contains 12 residues. Trimming stripped 6 bases from V and 7 bases from J, with 12 bases between. In DNA, the CDR3 is TGTGCCAGCAGGCCAGAGGGGGGGACCCAGTACTTC. This translates into CASRPEGGTQYF.

The J gene is TRBJ2-3, the V gene TRBV5-6; D is unclear. The V gene lost 3 bases and the J gene lost 2 bases, with 7 bases spanning the gap. Germline CDR1 is SGHDT and CDR2 is YYEEEE. The CDR3 loop spans 13 amino acids. The CDR3 here is CASSSDFTDTQYF. Here the CDR3 DNA reads TGTGCCAGCAGCTCCGACTTCACAGATACGCAGTATTTT.

The V gene is TRBV6-5, the J gene TRBJ1-4, with 8 nucleotides matching TRBD1. Per germline, CDR1 MNHEY and CDR2 SVGAGI. With 6 bases clipped from V and 7 bases from J, the junction kept 10 bases outside the gene matches. This CDR3 region has 15 residues. CDR3 in DNA: TGTGCCAGCAGCGCCGACCGGACAGGGAGTGAAAAACTGTTTTTT. It codes for CASSADRTGSEKLFF.

The rearrangement joins TRBV18 to TRBJ2-5; perhaps TRBD2 as D (5 bases). Germline lookup yields CDR1 KGHSH and CDR2 LQKENI. The ends were cut back, 3 bases at V and 1 base at J, with 9 bases in the middle. This CDR3 region has 14 residues. The CDR3 is CASSPTRGQETQYF. Written as DNA, the CDR3 is TGTGCCAGCTCACCCACTCGGGGCCAAGAGACCCAGTACTTC.

This chain joins TRBV4-3 and TRBJ2-2; 8 bases agree with TRBD1. CDR3 length: 15 residues. Germline CDR1 is LGHNA and CDR2 is YSLEER. V was pared by 0 bases and J by 9 bases, with 6 bases of the junction left unmatched. The CDR3 here is CASSQEQGVYRELFF. CDR3 in DNA: TGCGCCAGCAGCCAAGAACAGGGGGTCTACCGGGAGCTGTTTTTT.

V usage is TRBV11-2 and J usage is TRBJ2-7; D is undetermined. The length of the CDR3 is 12 residues. V shed 1 base and J shed 2 bases, with 3 bases lying between them. Per germline, CDR1 SGHAT and CDR2 FQNNGV. The CDR3 DNA follows: TGTGCCAGCAGCTTAGCAACCTACGAGCAGTACTTC. The encoded protein is CASSLATYEQYF. Together with reference TRBV11-2 and TRBJ2-7, the CDR3 gives the full variable domain: EAGVAQSPRYKIIEKRQSVAFWCNPISGHATLYWYQQILGQGPKLLIQFQNNGVVDDSQLPKDRFSAERLKGVDSTLKIQPAKLEDSAVYLCASSLATYEQYFGPGTRLTVT.

This chain joins TRBV7-2 and TRBJ2-6, with 7 bases fitting TRBD2. Germline V CDR1 and CDR2: SGHTA, FQGNSA. The CDR3 is 16 residues long. Trimming at V came to 3 bases and at J to 2 bases, leaving 4 bases not matched to a gene. The CDR3 loop is CASSFTAGAGANVLTF. In nucleotides, the CDR3 is TGTGCCAGCAGCTTTACGGCGGGGGCTGGGGCCAACGTCCTGACTTTC.

The gene calls are TRBV6-6 and TRBJ2-2; the D is unclear. Trimming stripped 7 bases from V and 5 bases from J, with 8 bases between. CDR3 length equals 12 residues. Germline-derived CDR1 and CDR2 are MNHNY and SVGAGI (reference sequence). The CDR3 loop is CASNPLTGELFF. As DNA, the CDR3 is TGTGCCAGCAACCCACTAACCGGGGAGCTGTTTTTT.

The chain couples TRBV7-8 to TRBJ1-1; D is perhaps TRBD1 (5 bases). Looked up from germline, CDR1 is SGHVS and CDR2 is FQNEAQ. The CDR3 spans 17 residues. The V gene lost 2 bases and the J gene lost 8 bases, with 24 bases spanning the gap. The DNA of the CDR3 is TGTGCCAGCAGCTTAAGACGACAGTCGCTAAATCCGGGAGAAGCTTTCTTT. Residues: CASSLRRQSLNPGEAFF.

The CDR3 bases are TGCGCCAGCAGTCCCCTGGGGGACACTGAAGCTTTCTTT. It translates to CASSPLGDTEAFF. V and J are TRBV5-1 and TRBJ1-1, with TRBD1 as a possible D gene (5 bases). The CDR3 length is 13 residues. Trimming pared 5 bases from V and 3 bases from J, leaving 11 bases between. The germline CDR1 and CDR2 sequences are SGHRS and YFSETQ.

This clone was seen a single time. V usage is TRBV30 and J usage is TRBJ2-3, with 8 bases fitting TRBD2. Germline V gives CDR1 GTSNPN, CDR2 SVGIG (reference sequence). V shed 2 bases, J shed 6 bases, and the junction held 7 bases outside the gene matches. This CDR3 has 14 amino acids. Here the CDR3 DNA reads TGTGCCTGGAGTATTAGCGGGGCTTGGGATACGCAGTATTTT. Translating it yields CAWSISGAWDTQYF.

The V and J genes are TRBV4-1 and TRBJ1-2; the D gene is possibly TRBD1 (5 bases). The CDR3 is 15 residues long. The germline CDR1 and CDR2 sequences are MGHRA and YSYEKL. The ends were cut back, 0 bases at V and 2 bases at J, with 10 bases in the middle. The CDR3 protein is CASSQEDTGNYGYTF. As DNA, the CDR3 is TGCGCCAGCAGCCAAGAGGACACTGGCAACTATGGCTACACCTTC.

The V call is TRBV6-1, the J call TRBJ2-7; possible D gene TRBD1, 6 bases. This CDR3 contains 14 residues. Germline lookup yields CDR1 MNHNS and CDR2 SASEGT. Trimming left V 4 bases short and J 1 base short, with 11 bases between. CDR3 nucleotide sequence: TGTGCCAGCAGTGTCCGGGACACGTCCTACGAGCAGTACTTC. Its protein is CASSVRDTSYEQYF.

The chain couples TRBV15 to TRBJ1-2; tentative D call: TRBD1 (6 bases). V shed 5 bases and J shed 9 bases, with 22 bases lying between them. This CDR3 is 15 amino acids long. The germline V gene has CDR1 LNHNV and CDR2 YYDKDF (reference sequence). CDR3 sequence: CATSLGFGGAISYTF. CDR3 DNA sequence: TGTGCCACCAGCTTGGGGTTCGGGGGCGCGATCAGCTACACCTTC.

V usage is TRBV7-9 and J usage is TRBJ2-7; D not resolved. The CDR3 length is 13 residues. The germline gives CDR1 SEHNR, CDR2 FQNEAQ (reference sequence). The V and J ends lost 3 bases and 3 bases respectively, with 9 bases between them. CDR3 in amino acids: CASSFTTDYEQYF. The CDR3 region has the DNA TGTGCCAGCAGCTTCACGACGGACTACGAGCAGTACTTC.

The chain couples TRBV5-1 to TRBJ1-5; D is unresolved. The CDR3 is 14 residues long. CDR1 SGHRS and CDR2 YFSETQ come from the germline V gene. V lost 0 bases, J lost 4 bases, and 8 bases lay in between. Here the CDR3 reads CASSLDSINQPQHF. CDR3 nucleotides: TGCGCCAGCAGCTTGGACAGCATTAATCAGCCCCAGCATTTT.

V gene TRBV4-2 combines with J gene TRBJ2-1; D unclear. Per germline, CDR1 LGHNA and CDR2 YNFKEQ. Trimming took 0 bases from V and 8 from J, leaving 5 bases between them. This CDR3 is built from 12 residues. CDR3 residues: CASSQDRHEQFF. The DNA for the CDR3 is TGTGCCAGCAGCCAAGATCGCCATGAGCAGTTCTTC.

The chain recombines TRBV28 with TRBJ2-7; a weak D match, TRBD2 (5 bases). The CDR3 loop spans 16 amino acids. Germline CDR1 reads MDHEN; CDR2 reads SYDVKM. The V end was cut by 2 bases, the J end by 0 bases, with 14 bases between. The CDR3 protein is CASSLATGSSSYEQYF. The CDR3 DNA is TGTGCCAGCAGTTTAGCGACGGGGTCTAGCTCCTACGAGCAGTACTTC.